Below are 22 T cell receptor beta chains sequenced from a single sample in a study of blood T cells in healthy people across ages (dated by TCRdb to between 2015 and 2017). Libraries were made using 5' RACE. Sequencing relied on an Illumina HiSeq 2500. A second PCR of about 6 to 11 cycles was performed with a sample-barcoded 5' primer and a J-beta primer mix. TCRdb trimmed public reads at Q25 via fastp, called clones via MiXCR and kept in-frame beta chains. A single entry per CDR3 protein holds the most common genes and DNA from its merged rows. The sample table holds 1.2 million to 1.5 million distinct CDR3 sequences, of which around 59% were seen once. Together, the top ten hold over 5.5% of the sample. Sample: blood. Source of these receptors: a man aged 18 to 30 in good health.

The genes are TRBV4-3 and TRBJ2-7, with a tentative D call TRBD1 (6 bases). The CDR3 contains 15 residues. Germline values: CDR1 LGHNA, CDR2 YSLEER. V was shortened by 4 bases and J by 1 base, with 14 bases between the two germline ends. The CDR3 loop reads CASSREYRESYEQYF. The CDR3 DNA reads as TGCGCCAGCAGCCGAGAATACAGGGAGTCCTACGAGCAGTACTTC.

V and J are TRBV20-1 and TRBJ1-6; no definite D call. CDR1 and CDR2 (germline): DFQATT, SNEGSKA (reference sequence). Trimming shortened V by 2 bases and J by 1 base, and 15 bases separated the two germline ends. The CDR3 loop spans 17 amino acids. CDR3 sequence reads: CSARSFDLGSYNSPLHF. In DNA, the CDR3 is TGCAGTGCTAGAAGTTTCGATCTGGGATCCTATAATTCACCCCTCCACTTT.

The rearrangement uses TRBV20-1 and TRBJ2-7; D assignment may be TRBD1 or TRBD2 (5 bases each). Near its end, the DNA agrees better with TRBJ2-4, so the J call may be wrong. CDR3 length: 16 amino acids. Germline V gene sequence: CDR1 DFQATT, CDR2 SNEGSKA (reference sequence). The CDR3 DNA reads TGCAGTGCTAGGGGGATGATACAGGAGGAGGCAAACATTCAGTACTTC. Amino acid sequence: CSARGMIQEEANIQYF.

This clonotype was counted only a few times. This chain uses TRBV10-3 with TRBJ1-5, with D unclear. The V gene's germline CDR1 is ENHRY and CDR2 SYGVKD. V was clipped by 4 bases and J by 5 bases, with 15 bases between them. The CDR3 length is 15 residues. The CDR3 reads CAISVTPGADQPQHF. CDR3 DNA: TGTGCCATCAGTGTAACTCCAGGCGCGGATCAGCCCCAGCATTTT.

The chain joins TRBV6-5 to TRBJ2-3; 12 nucleotides match TRBD2. This CDR3 has 17 residues. Germline-derived CDR1 and CDR2 are MNHEY and SVGAGI. V lost 1 base, J lost 7 bases, and 9 bases stayed unmatched. The CDR3 DNA is TGTGCCAGCAGTTACTTTGGGCTAGCGGGGGGGCTGTATACGCAGTATTTT. The encoded protein is CASSYFGLAGGLYTQYF.

This clonotype was found once. V is TRBV14 and J is TRBJ2-6; TRBD1 matches at 9 bases. The CDR3 is made up of 15 amino acids. V shed 5 bases and J 9 bases; nucleotides not matched to a gene: 8. The germline gives CDR1 SGHDN, CDR2 FVKESK. This chain's CDR3 is CASSSLSGQGNVLTF. The CDR3 DNA reads TGTGCCAGCAGCTCGCTATCGGGACAGGGCAACGTCCTGACTTTC.

This clonotype was picked up one time. This chain joins TRBV20-1 and TRBJ2-3; D gene unclear. Germline CDR1 and CDR2: DFQATT and SNEGSKA (reference sequence). The CDR3 length is 13 residues. Trimming left V 1 base short and J 5 bases short, with 10 bases between. CDR3 in DNA: TGCAGTGCTAGAGGACTTATAGGAGATACGCAGTATTTT. Translating gives CSARGLIGDTQYF.

The chain joins TRBV24-1 to TRBJ1-2, with unresolved D. The CDR3 loop spans 12 amino acids. V lost 3 bases and J lost 6, with 7 bases in between. Germline assignment: CDR1 KGHDR and CDR2 SFDVKD. The CDR3 DNA reads as TGTGCCACCAGTGATCCATCGAATGGCTACACCTTC. Amino acid sequence: CATSDPSNGYTF.

The rearrangement joins TRBV29-1 to TRBJ1-2, with a tentative D call TRBD1 (5 bases). V shed 0 bases and J shed 7 bases, with 12 bases lying between them. This CDR3 is built from 13 residues. The germline gives CDR1 SQVTM, CDR2 ANQGSEA. In DNA form, the CDR3 reads TGCAGCGTTGAAGAGCAGGGATGGGGTGGCTACACCTTC. Encoded protein: CSVEEQGWGGYTF.

The rearrangement joins TRBV6-5 to TRBJ2-3, with 7 bases that match TRBD1. Germline assignment: CDR1 MNHEY and CDR2 SVGAGI. V shed 1 base and J 1 base; nucleotides not matched to a gene: 2. This CDR3 region has 15 residues. CDR3 DNA: TGTGCCAGCAGTTACTTCGGGACAGGCACAGATACGCAGTATTTT. It specifies CASSYFGTGTDTQYF.

This clonotype was recorded many times. The rearrangement links TRBV29-1 to TRBJ2-7; either TRBD1 or TRBD2 may fit D (5 bases each). Germline assignment: CDR1 SQVTM and CDR2 ANQGSEA. Trimming left V 4 bases short and J 3 bases short, with 22 bases between. The CDR3 consists of 16 residues. CDR3 DNA: TGCAGCGTTGGCCACCGACGGGGCCCAGGAAGCTACGAGCAGTACTTC. This encodes CSVGHRRGPGSYEQYF.

V gene TRBV20-1 combines with J gene TRBJ2-4; tentative D call: TRBD1 (5 bases). The DNA matches TRBJ2-7 better at its end, which makes the J call doubtful. CDR1 is DFQATT, CDR2 SNEGSKA, per germline (reference sequence). The CDR3 spans 15 residues. CDR3 loop: CSARDTGLLTYEQYF. DNA for the CDR3: TGCAGTGCTAGAGATACAGGTTTATTGACCTACGAGCAGTACTTC.

This clonotype was observed a handful of times. The CDR3, as DNA: TGTGCCACCACAGGGGGCAATGAGCAGTTCTTC. This translates into CATTGGNEQFF. V and J are TRBV15 and TRBJ2-1, with 7 bases matching TRBD1. The V gene's germline CDR1 is LNHNV and CDR2 YYDKDF (reference sequence). The CDR3 has 11 amino acids. Trimming took 7 bases from V and 6 from J; bases not matched to a gene: 0.

This clonotype was observed a handful of times. This chain links TRBV7-2 with TRBJ1-2, with D unclear. The germline V gene has CDR1 SGHTA and CDR2 FQGNSA. With 6 bases removed from V and 4 bases from J, the gap between germline ends came to 12 bases. This CDR3 is 13 amino acids long. The CDR3 region is CASRRDGSYGYTF. In DNA form, the CDR3 reads TGTGCCAGCAGACGAGACGGAAGCTATGGCTACACCTTC.

This chain's CDR3 is CASSPSLGGEETQYF. The DNA for the CDR3 is TGTGCCAGCAGTCCGAGTTTGGGGGGGGAAGAGACCCAGTACTTC. J is TRBJ2-5 and V is TRBV12-3 or TRBV12-4, with 7 bases fitting TRBD2. The length of the CDR3 is 15 residues. Germline trimming cut 5 bases from V and 3 bases from J; bases unmatched to any gene: 9.

The chain is built from TRBV7-2 and TRBJ2-3; TRBD1 might be the D (5 bases). V was shortened by 2 bases and J by 2 bases, with 14 bases between the two germline ends. This CDR3 comprises 16 residues. CDR1 and CDR2 (germline): SGHTA, FQGNSA. CDR3 DNA sequence: TGTGCCAGCAGCTTAAGGGGCTATGAGGACACAGATACGCAGTATTTT. Amino acid sequence: CASSLRGYEDTDTQYF. Combining the CDR3 with reference TRBV7-2 and TRBJ2-3 gives the whole variable domain GAGVSQSPSNKVTEKGKDVELRCDPISGHTALYWYRQSLGQGLEFLIYFQGNSAPDKSGLPSDRFSAERTGGSVSTLTIQRTQQEDSAVYLCASSLRGYEDTDTQYFGPGTRLTVL.

The chain recombines TRBV20-1 with TRBJ2-3, with TRBD2 matching 14 bases. There are 17 residues in the CDR3. Germline values: CDR1 DFQATT, CDR2 SNEGSKA (reference sequence). V shed 0 bases and J 4 bases; nucleotides not matched to a gene: 6. The chain's CDR3 is CSARDPRTSGGSDTQYF. CDR3 sequence (DNA): TGCAGTGCTAGAGATCCCCGGACTAGCGGGGGGTCAGATACGCAGTATTTT.

V gene TRBV6-1 combines with J gene TRBJ2-3; 8 bases line up with TRBD2. The V gene's germline CDR1 is MNHNS and CDR2 SASEGT. The CDR3 is made up of 18 amino acids. V lost 6 bases, J lost 3 bases, and 17 bases stayed unmatched. The CDR3 is CASSTGVLAELGTDTQYF. Here the CDR3 DNA reads TGTGCCAGCAGCACCGGAGTACTAGCGGAGCTAGGAACAGATACGCAGTATTTT.

Note on this clonotype: A junction end diverges from the germline sequence, so it may reflect a read error. This chain connects TRBV4-1 to TRBJ1-2, with TRBD1 identical over 8 bases. In germline, CDR1 is MGHRA, CDR2 YSYEKL. There are 16 residues in the CDR3. The CDR3 coding sequence is TGCGCCAGCAGCCAAGTGACAGGGGCTCGGGGCTATGACTACACCTTC. It specifies CASSQVTGARGYDYTF.

The chain combines TRBV28 with TRBJ2-6; D gene unclear. Per germline, CDR1 MDHEN and CDR2 SYDVKM. The ends were cut back, 3 bases at V and 0 bases at J, with 12 bases in the middle. The CDR3 is made up of 17 amino acids. As DNA, the CDR3 is TGTGCCAGCAGTTTTGTAGTGGCTACCTCTGGGGCCAACGTCCTGACTTTC. It is translated as CASSFVVATSGANVLTF.

The chain couples TRBV27 to TRBJ1-1; D gene ambiguous. Germline V gene data show CDR1 as MNHEY and CDR2 as SMNVEV (reference sequence). CDR3 length equals 15 residues. The ends were cut back, 4 bases at V and 5 bases at J, with 17 bases in the middle. CDR3 sequence: CASSSGPQVPTEAFF. CDR3 nucleotides: TGTGCCAGCAGTTCCGGCCCCCAGGTTCCGACTGAAGCTTTCTTT.

In DNA, the CDR3 is TGTGCCAGCTTCGGCGGGGAGAGCTCCTACGAGCAGTACTTC. Protein sequence: CASFGGESSYEQYF. The chain carries TRBV6-6 and TRBJ2-7; D might be TRBD2 (6 bases). The CDR3 is 14 amino acids. Trimming stripped 8 bases from V and 0 bases from J, with 14 bases between. From germline, CDR1 is MNHNY and CDR2 SVGAGI (reference sequence).